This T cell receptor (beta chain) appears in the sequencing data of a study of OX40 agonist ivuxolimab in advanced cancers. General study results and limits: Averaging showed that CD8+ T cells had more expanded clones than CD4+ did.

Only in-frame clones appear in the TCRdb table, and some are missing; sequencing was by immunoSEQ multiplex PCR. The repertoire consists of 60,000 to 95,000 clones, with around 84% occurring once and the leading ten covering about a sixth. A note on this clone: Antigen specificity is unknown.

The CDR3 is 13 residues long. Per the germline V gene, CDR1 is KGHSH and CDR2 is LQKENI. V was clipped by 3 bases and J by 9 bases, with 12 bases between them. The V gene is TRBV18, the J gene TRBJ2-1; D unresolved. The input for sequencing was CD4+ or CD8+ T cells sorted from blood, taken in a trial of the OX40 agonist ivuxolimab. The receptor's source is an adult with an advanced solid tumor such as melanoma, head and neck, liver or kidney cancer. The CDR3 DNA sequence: TGTGCCAGCTCACCCTTAAGCCTGTTTGAGCAGTTCTTC. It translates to CASSPLSLFEQFF.